Listed here are 18 T cell receptor beta chains from one sample, sequenced in a study of TIL therapy for anti-PD-1-resistant metastatic lung cancer. Time point noted: pre-treatment sample, taken before nivolumab and TIL therapy. The libraries were made with immunoSEQ v3. Assay: immunoSEQ multiplex PCR; the TCRdb copy retains only in-frame clones and omits some. Of about 60,000 clones in the sample, around 69% were seen once. The sample was blood, taken at baseline. These receptors came from a person aged 25-85 years with non-small cell lung cancer.

The gene calls are TRBV18 and TRBJ1-4; D call uncertain. Looked up from germline, CDR1 is KGHSH and CDR2 is LQKENI. Trimming stripped 3 bases from V and 6 bases from J, with 5 bases between. There are 12 residues in the CDR3. The CDR3 loop reads CASSPNYEKLFF. CDR3 DNA sequence: TGTGCCAGCTCACCGAACTATGAAAAACTGTTTTTT. The full variable domain, in which reference TRBV18 and TRBJ1-4 provide the parts outside the CDR3, is NAGVMQNPRHLVRRRGQEARLRCSPMKGHSHVYWYRQLPEEGLKFMVYLQKENIIDESGMPKERFSAEFPKEGPSILRIQQVVRGDSAAYFCASSPNYEKLFFGSGTQLSVL.

Details on this clone: A junction boundary mismatches the germline segment, possibly from a read error. The V and J genes are TRBV19 and TRBJ1-2, with D possibly TRBD1 on 6 matching bases. The CDR3 runs 12 residues. Germline V lookup: CDR1 LNHDA, CDR2 SQIVND (reference sequence). CDR3 sequence (DNA): TGTGCCGGTAGGACAGTCAACTATGGCTACACCTTC. Encoded protein: CAGRTVNYGYTF.

The chain couples TRBV9 to TRBJ2-1; 12 bases are a match to TRBD2. The CDR3 totals 15 residues. With 4 bases clipped from V and 6 bases from J, the junction kept 5 bases outside the gene matches. Germline V gene sequence: CDR1 SGDLS, CDR2 YYNGEE. The CDR3 bases are TGTGCCAGCAGCTACGGACTAGCGGGGCCCAATGAGCAGTTCTTC. Protein sequence: CASSYGLAGPNEQFF.

The chain is built from TRBV7-6 and TRBJ1-5; D possibly corresponds to TRBD1 (5 bases). The CDR3 is 14 amino acids. Germline V gives CDR1 SGHVS, CDR2 FNYEAQ. V lost 3 bases and J 5 bases, leaving 11 bases between the germline ends. CDR3 nucleotides: TGTGCCAGCAGCTTGGGGGGTTGGGATCAGCCCCAGCATTTT. It yields the protein CASSLGGWDQPQHF.

This clone has just a few counts. The V call is TRBV30, the J call TRBJ1-2, with a tentative D call TRBD1 (5 bases). Germline V lookup: CDR1 GTSNPN, CDR2 SVGIG (reference sequence). The CDR3 is made up of 14 amino acids. The V end was cut by 2 bases, the J end by 8 bases, with 18 bases between. In DNA form, the CDR3 reads TGTGCCTGGAGTCCGCCGGGGGATTTCTGGGGCTACACCTTC. Translation gives CAWSPPGDFWGYTF.

The rearrangement uses TRBV6-5 and TRBJ2-3; the D is unclear. CDR1 is MNHEY, CDR2 SVGAGI, per germline. Trimming cost V 6 bases and J 1 base, with 11 bases left between them. The CDR3 has 14 residues. The CDR3 DNA is TGTGCCAGCAGACCCGGTGGGCGCACAGATACGCAGTATTTT. Amino acids: CASRPGGRTDTQYF.

The rearrangement joins TRBV9 to TRBJ2-3; perhaps TRBD1 as D (6 bases). This CDR3 is built from 15 residues. V lost 0 bases to trimming and J lost 4 bases, with 12 bases between them. CDR1 is SGDLS, CDR2 YYNGEE, per germline. CDR3 sequence: CASSVGGGTSDTQYF. Written as DNA, the CDR3 is TGTGCCAGCAGCGTAGGAGGGGGAACGTCAGATACGCAGTATTTT.

This chain joins TRBV6-6 and TRBJ2-2; D perhaps matches TRBD2 (6 bases). V lost 6 bases and J lost 1, with 15 bases in between. The germline V gene encodes CDR1 MNHNY and CDR2 SVGAGI (reference sequence). CDR3 length equals 16 residues. The CDR3 is CASRLAGTQNTGELFF. The CDR3 DNA follows: TGTGCCAGCAGACTCGCCGGGACTCAGAACACCGGGGAGCTGTTTTTT.

V usage is TRBV7-9 and J usage is TRBJ1-1; D remains unclear. Germline V gene lookup returns CDR1 SEHNR and CDR2 FQNEAQ (reference sequence). CDR3 length: 12 residues. V was clipped by 5 bases and J by 4 bases, with 8 bases between them. The CDR3 region is CASSLVSTEAFF. In nucleotides, the CDR3 is TGTGCCAGCAGCCTCGTGAGCACTGAAGCTTTCTTT.

V is TRBV11-2 and J is TRBJ2-7, with 12 bases matching TRBD2. Germline trimming cut 6 bases from V and 7 bases from J; bases unmatched to any gene: 10. This CDR3 has 15 residues. CDR1 is SGHAT, CDR2 FQNNGV, per germline. CDR3 nucleotides: TGTGCCAGCAGTTGGACTAGCGGGGTAGTGTGGGAGCAGTACTTC. This translates into CASSWTSGVVWEQYF.

This chain joins TRBV9 and TRBJ2-7; 11 bases line up with TRBD1. The germline V gene encodes CDR1 SGDLS and CDR2 YYNGEE. The V and J ends lost 4 bases and 2 bases, in that order; junction bases with no gene match: 11. The CDR3 has 17 residues. The CDR3 DNA is TGTGCCAGCAGCCCTGCGCCGCCGGGACAGGGGGCCTACGAGCAGTACTTC. This translates into CASSPAPPGQGAYEQYF.

The rearrangement uses TRBV6-1 and TRBJ2-1; 7 bases are a match to TRBD1. CDR1 and CDR2 (germline): MNHNS, SASEGT. The CDR3 extends over 14 amino acids. The junction had 11 bases not matched to a gene; V was cut back by 10 bases and J by 5 bases. In DNA form, the CDR3 reads TGTGCCACCCACAGACAGGGCAGAGACAATGAGCAGTTCTTC. Translated: CATHRQGRDNEQFF.

J is TRBJ1-2 and V is TRBV6-1, with D uncertain. This CDR3 comprises 12 residues. Germline-derived CDR1 and CDR2 are MNHNS and SASEGT. Trimming left V 2 bases short and J 5 bases short, with 6 bases between. The CDR3 DNA reads TGTGCCAGCAGTGAAATGTTTTATGGCTACACCTTC. Translation gives CASSEMFYGYTF.

The chain has TRBV11-3 and TRBJ1-6; tentatively, D is TRBD1 (6 bases). Germline V lookup: CDR1 SGHNT, CDR2 YENEEA. V lost 5 bases and J 8 bases, leaving 10 bases between the germline ends. The CDR3 runs 13 residues. This CDR3 reads CASSPDSYSPLHF. The CDR3 DNA reads as TGTGCCAGCAGCCCGGACAGTTATTCACCCCTCCACTTT.

V usage is TRBV30 and J usage is TRBJ2-6; D ambiguous. Trimming left V 3 bases short and J 1 base short, with 4 bases between. The length of the CDR3 is 13 residues. Per germline, CDR1 GTSNPN and CDR2 SVGIG (reference sequence). The CDR3 DNA follows: TGTGCCTGGAGAGTTTCTGGGGCCAACGTCCTGACTTTC. Its protein is CAWRVSGANVLTF.

The V and J genes are TRBV6-6 and TRBJ1-2; 9 nucleotides line up with TRBD1. V gave up 4 bases and J gave up 4 bases; unmatched junction bases: 4. Germline values: CDR1 MNHNY, CDR2 SVGAGI (reference sequence). The CDR3 totals 14 residues. CDR3 in amino acids: CASSWDRAGYGYTF. CDR3 nucleotide sequence: TGTGCCAGCAGTTGGGACAGGGCAGGCTATGGCTACACCTTC.

The chain has TRBV6-5 and TRBJ2-7; TRBD1 aligns across 9 bases. This CDR3 region has 16 residues. CDR1 is MNHEY and CDR2 is SVGAGI in the germline V gene. J lost 3 bases, V lost 0 bases, and 6 bases had no gene match. CDR3 region: CASSYSPGQGVYEQYF. In nucleotides, the CDR3 is TGTGCCAGCAGTTACTCCCCGGGACAGGGTGTCTACGAGCAGTACTTC.

This clone has only a few counts. The V gene is TRBV5-1, the J gene TRBJ1-4; D unresolved. V lost 0 bases to trimming and J lost 7 bases, with 4 bases between them. This CDR3 has 12 amino acids. Germline CDR1 is SGHRS and CDR2 is YFSETQ. Here the CDR3 reads CASSLDGEKLFF. DNA for the CDR3: TGCGCCAGCAGCTTGGACGGTGAAAAACTGTTTTTT.